This T cell receptor (beta chain) was captured by sequencing in a study of response to subunit inactivated influenza vaccine. TCRdb reanalysed the RT-PCR reads using MiXCR and keeps one entry per CDR3 protein. This sample yields 280,000 or so distinct CDR3 sequences, of which just over 20% are seen a single time; about 9.4% belongs to the top ten. This clonotype was counted between two and nine times. This CDR3 contains 15 residues. The V gene lost 2 bases and the J gene lost 0 bases, with 9 bases spanning the gap. Germline CDR1 reads SGHNT; CDR2 reads YYREEE (reference sequence). Sequencing used PBMCs from blood, obtained around 22 months after vaccination. The V call is TRBV5-4, the J call TRBJ2-1; D might be TRBD2 (5 bases). The receptor was derived from a man aged 50-75 years who received an inactivated influenza vaccine. CDR3 DNA: TGTGCCAGCAGCTTTGACACTAGCTCCTACAATGAGCAGTTCTTC. This codes for CASSFDTSSYNEQFF.